The 16 T cell receptor beta chains listed next were all sequenced from one sample in a study of CD8+ T cells in alopecia areata. cDNA prepared by RNA extraction and subsequent reverse transcription served as the template for sequencing. TCRdb's table, derived via immunoSEQ multiplex PCR, lists solely in-frame clones and lacks some. The repertoire holds approximately 180,000 clones, with almost 65% as singletons. The sample in question was CD4+ T cells sorted from blood, obtained at week 0. The receptor source for this set is a human donor with alopecia areata.

The CDR3: CASSTSSNSPLHF. For the CDR3, the DNA is TGTGCCAGCAGCACCTCTAGTAATTCACCCCTCCACTTT. The rearrangement uses TRBV27 and TRBJ1-6; D uncertain. Germline V gene lookup returns CDR1 MNHEY and CDR2 SMNVEV (reference sequence). V lost 6 bases, J lost 6 bases, and 9 bases lay in between. The CDR3 covers 13 residues.

The V and J genes are TRBV30 and TRBJ1-6, with 7 bases lining up with TRBD1. V lost 1 base and J lost 10; bases outside the gene matches: 10. Germline CDR1 is GTSNPN and CDR2 is SVGIG (reference sequence). The CDR3 is made up of 15 amino acids. The CDR3 reads CAWSASGRDRSPLHF. In DNA, the CDR3 is TGTGCCTGGAGTGCCTCAGGCAGGGACAGATCACCCCTCCACTTT. The full variable domain, in which reference TRBV30 and TRBJ1-6 provide the parts outside the CDR3, is SQTIHQWPATLVQPVGSPLSLECTVEGTSNPNLYWYRQAAGRGLQLLFYSVGIGQISSEVPQNLSASRPQDRQFILSSKKLLLSDSGFYLCAWSASGRDRSPLHFGNGTRLTVT.

The chain recombines TRBV4-1 with TRBJ1-2, with a possible D match to TRBD1 (6 bases). The CDR3 consists of 14 residues. Trimming stripped 1 base from V and 2 bases from J, with 8 bases between. Germline assignment: CDR1 MGHRA and CDR2 YSYEKL. CDR3 DNA: TGCGCCAGCAGCCAAGCAGGGGAGAACTATGGCTACACCTTC. It yields the protein CASSQAGENYGYTF.

The genes are TRBV30 and TRBJ2-5; D not resolved. CDR1 and CDR2 from the germline V gene are GTSNPN and SVGIG (reference sequence). The CDR3 has 11 amino acids. The V gene lost 2 bases and the J gene lost 8 bases, with 9 bases spanning the gap. The CDR3: CAWSNPDTQYF. CDR3 in DNA: TGTGCCTGGAGTAACCCGGATACCCAGTACTTC.

The sample holds a few counts of this clone. The rearrangement joins TRBV6-5 to TRBJ2-6, with D perhaps TRBD1 (5 bases). The length of the CDR3 is 15 residues. Germline CDR1 is MNHEY and CDR2 is SVGAGI. V lost 3 bases to trimming and J lost 4 bases, with 10 bases between them. For the CDR3, the DNA is TGTGCCAGCAGTTATTCAGGGCCGGGGGCCAACGTCCTGACTTTC. This sequence encodes CASSYSGPGANVLTF.

The chain has TRBV4-3 and TRBJ1-5, with D possibly TRBD1 on 6 matching bases. CDR1 LGHNA and CDR2 YSLEER come from the germline V gene. Trimming pared 0 bases from V and 7 bases from J, leaving 13 bases between. The CDR3 runs to 15 residues. This CDR3 reads CASSQDLGAGQPQHF. CDR3 coding DNA: TGCGCCAGCAGCCAAGACCTGGGGGCAGGGCAGCCCCAGCATTTT.

V gene TRBV18 combines with J gene TRBJ2-6; D not certain. The germline V and J ends were trimmed by 2 bases and 2 bases, with 7 bases remaining between them. The CDR3 is 15 residues long. The V gene's germline CDR1 is KGHSH and CDR2 LQKENI. In DNA form, the CDR3 reads TGTGCCAGCTCACCAAACACGGCTGGGGCCAACGTCCTGACTTTC. As protein: CASSPNTAGANVLTF.

This clone turned up a few times. This CDR3 reads CASSPGGDGANVLTF. In DNA form, the CDR3 reads TGTGCCAGCTCACCAGGAGGGGACGGGGCCAACGTCCTGACTTTC. The chain carries TRBV18 and TRBJ2-6, with D possibly TRBD2 on 6 matching bases. In germline, CDR1 is KGHSH, CDR2 LQKENI. There are 15 residues in the CDR3. The germline V and J ends were trimmed by 2 bases and 4 bases, with 9 bases remaining between them. The complete variable domain, with remaining parts taken from reference TRBV18 and TRBJ2-6, reads NAGVMQNPRHLVRRRGQEARLRCSPMKGHSHVYWYRQLPEEGLKFMVYLQKENIIDESGMPKERFSAEFPKEGPSILRIQQVVRGDSAAYFCASSPGGDGANVLTFGAGSRLTVL.

This clone showed up just a few times. This chain uses TRBV29-1 with TRBJ2-3, with D maybe TRBD2 (5 bases). The CDR3 runs to 14 residues. Trimming took 4 bases from V and 5 from J, leaving 16 bases between them. Germline V gives CDR1 SQVTM, CDR2 ANQGSEA. DNA for the CDR3: TGCAGCGTTGTGAGGACTTCCGCAAAAGATACGCAGTATTTT. As protein: CSVVRTSAKDTQYF.

This clone has more than one count but fewer than ten. CDR3 loop: CASSSGQGGQETQYF. DNA of the CDR3: TGCGCCAGCAGCTCGGGACAGGGAGGTCAAGAGACCCAGTACTTC. This chain links TRBV5-1 with TRBJ2-5, with 9 positions matching TRBD1. CDR3 size: 15 residues. Germline CDR1 SGHRS, CDR2 YFSETQ. V shed 3 bases and J 2 bases; nucleotides not matched to a gene: 5. Based on the CDR3 plus reference TRBV5-1 and TRBJ2-5, the full variable domain is KAGVTQTPRYLIKTRGQQVTLSCSPISGHRSVSWYQQTPGQGLQFLFEYFSETQRNKGNFPGRFSGRQFSNSRSEMNVSTLELGDSALYLCASSSGQGGQETQYFGPGTRLLVL.

The chain carries TRBV7-2 and TRBJ2-7; D unclear. CDR3 size: 12 residues. V dropped 1 base and J dropped 3 bases, with 4 bases sitting between them. From germline, CDR1 is SGHTA and CDR2 FQGNSA. The CDR3 DNA sequence: TGTGCCAGCAGCTTAGGTTACTACGAGCAGTACTTC. This gives the protein CASSLGYYEQYF.

This clone was observed a handful of times. CDR3 sequence reads: CASSVDSLMRNSPLHF. Written as DNA, the CDR3 is TGTGCCAGCAGCGTAGACTCCTTGATGCGCAATTCACCCCTCCACTTT. The V gene is TRBV9, the J gene TRBJ1-6; D unclear. Germline CDR1 SGDLS, CDR2 YYNGEE. The CDR3 consists of 16 residues. V was cut by 0 bases and J by 7 bases, with 14 bases left in between.

V gene TRBV7-2 combines with J gene TRBJ2-5; D not certain. The CDR3 is made up of 11 amino acids. V lost 5 bases, J lost 3 bases, and 4 bases lay in between. Per the germline V gene, CDR1 is SGHTA and CDR2 is FQGNSA. CDR3 bases: TGTGCCAGCAGCCAGGAAGAGACCCAGTACTTC. It specifies CASSQEETQYF.

This clone was seen more than once but under ten times. The rearrangement joins TRBV29-1 to TRBJ2-3; no firm D call. In germline, CDR1 is SQVTM, CDR2 ANQGSEA. This CDR3 has 10 residues. Trimming pared 7 bases from V and 2 bases from J, leaving 4 bases between. The CDR3 is CSGTTDTQYF. The CDR3 region has the DNA TGCAGCGGGACCACAGATACGCAGTATTTT.

This clone has just a few counts. V gene TRBV30 combines with J gene TRBJ1-5; possibly TRBD1 for D (5 bases). The CDR3 extends over 15 amino acids. The germline V and J ends were trimmed by 0 bases and 0 bases, with 9 bases remaining between them. Germline assignment: CDR1 GTSNPN and CDR2 SVGIG (reference sequence). The CDR3 sequence is CAWSVQQGSNQPQHF. CDR3 DNA: TGTGCCTGGAGTGTACAGCAGGGTAGCAATCAGCCCCAGCATTTT.

The rearrangement links TRBV30 to TRBJ2-5; 8 bases match TRBD2. This CDR3 comprises 15 residues. Per the germline V gene, CDR1 is GTSNPN and CDR2 is SVGIG (reference sequence). Trimming took 1 base from V and 3 from J; bases not matched to a gene: 7. The CDR3 DNA follows: TGTGCCTGGAGTGAGATAGCGGGGTCCAAAGAGACCCAGTACTTC. Amino acid sequence: CAWSEIAGSKETQYF.